This T cell receptor (beta chain) was documented in a study of control samples from healthy donors and cancer patients. V lost 4 bases, J lost 0 bases, and 13 bases lay in between. CDR1 is WSHSY and CDR2 is SAAADI in the germline V gene. CDR3 length equals 15 residues. The table came from immunoSEQ multiplex PCR; TCRdb's copy has only in-frame clones and leaves some out. This sample's clone table lists roughly 200,000 clones. Sequencing was performed on blood. The TCR sequence derives from a woman aged 25 to 39 in good health. The chain recombines TRBV10-2 with TRBJ2-7; D may be TRBD1 or TRBD2 (5 bases each). The CDR3 is CASSGGAGSSYEQYF. CDR3 sequence (DNA): TGCGCCAGCAGTGGAGGGGCAGGGAGCTCCTACGAGCAGTACTTC.